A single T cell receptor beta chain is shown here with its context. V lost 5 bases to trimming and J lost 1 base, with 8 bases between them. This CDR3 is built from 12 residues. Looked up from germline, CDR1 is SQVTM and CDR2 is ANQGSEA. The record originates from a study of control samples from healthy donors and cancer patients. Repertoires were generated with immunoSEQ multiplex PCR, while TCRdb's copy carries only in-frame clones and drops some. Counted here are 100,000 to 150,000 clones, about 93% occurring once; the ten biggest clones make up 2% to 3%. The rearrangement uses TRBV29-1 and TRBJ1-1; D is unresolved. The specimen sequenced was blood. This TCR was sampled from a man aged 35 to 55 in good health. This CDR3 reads CSVQVANTEAFF. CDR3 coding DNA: TGCAGCGTTCAAGTGGCGAACACTGAAGCTTTCTTT. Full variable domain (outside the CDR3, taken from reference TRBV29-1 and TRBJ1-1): SAVISQKPSRDICQRGTSLTIQCQVDSQVTMMFWYRQQPGQSLTLIATANQGSEATYESGFVIDKFPISRPNLTFSTLTVSNMSPEDSSIYLCSVQVANTEAFFGQGTRLTVV.